These T cell receptor beta chains were read from a single sample in a study of T cells after yellow fever vaccination. One entry per CDR3 protein results from TCRdb running MiXCR on the 5' RACE reads. This sample has roughly 120,000 distinct CDR3 sequences, with around 7.7% found just once. The input for sequencing was CD4+ T cells sorted from PBMCs, taken around 10 days after the first yellow fever vaccination. The receptor set was obtained from a man aged 18 to 30 who received the YFV17D yellow fever vaccine. The CDR3 runs from the conserved cysteine through the conserved F or W. Each record gives: CDR3 protein, V gene, J gene.

CASTSEGGEQFF,TRBV6-5,TRBJ2-1
CASSLMGGEITDTQYF,TRBV7-3,TRBJ2-3
CASSLIPPGAWKRDTEAFF,TRBV14,TRBJ1-1
CASSRNRGSNEQFF,TRBV7-2,TRBJ2-1
CASSLGDRGNQETQYF,TRBV7-9,TRBJ2-5
CSARGGQGNTIYF,TRBV20-1,TRBJ1-3
CASTTSGADTQYF,TRBV6-1,TRBJ2-3
CASSRESEQYF,TRBV7-2,TRBJ2-7
CASSLHGGQPQHF,TRBV18,TRBJ1-5
CASSPRLGYTEAFF,TRBV12-3/TRBV12-4,TRBJ1-1
CASAFSSGGRTDTQYF,TRBV6-2/TRBV6-3,TRBJ2-3
CASSYPGADTQYF,TRBV12-3/TRBV12-4,TRBJ2-3
CASSSPGQGVYEQYF,TRBV7-2,TRBJ2-7
CSARVLSGEETQYF,TRBV20-1,TRBJ2-5
CASSPNRRGTTDTQYF,TRBV12-3/TRBV12-4,TRBJ2-3
CSAPSGGSSYNEQFF,TRBV20-1,TRBJ2-1
CATSRADNYGYTF,TRBV24-1,TRBJ1-2
CASSLVGWDMNTEAFF,TRBV7-2,TRBJ1-1
CASSLNRVGNEQFF,TRBV7-2,TRBJ2-1
CSATDNYGYTF,TRBV20-1,TRBJ1-2